This TCR beta chain comes out of a study of cytomegalovirus exposure and HLA in healthy donors. Vbeta (60) and Jbeta (13) primers were used in the PCR. Generated by immunoSEQ multiplex PCR, the TCRdb table keeps only in-frame clones and is missing some. The sample records 95,000 to 150,000 clones, approximately 72% being singletons. In germline, CDR1 is KGHSH, CDR2 LQKENI. The V gene lost 3 bases and the J gene lost 2 bases, with 6 bases spanning the gap. The CDR3 has 13 amino acids. Findings and caveats of the study: The classifier reportedly diagnosed cytomegalovirus status with high sensitivity and specificity. Later, an analysis found that common viral pathogens appeared to be linked with several of the most significant clusters.

This clone has just one count. Its antigen is undetermined. The study sampled nominally healthy donors, though unrecorded immune exposures were likely. The sequenced material came from PBMCs. The rearrangement links TRBV18 to TRBJ2-3, with D unclear. The sequence derives from a woman between 40 and 55 years old in good health and CMV-seropositive. CDR3 DNA sequence: TGTGCCAGCTCACCGGAGAACACAGATACGCAGTATTTT. Translated, it gives CASSPENTDTQYF. Based on the CDR3 plus reference TRBV18 and TRBJ2-3, the full variable domain is NAGVMQNPRHLVRRRGQEARLRCSPMKGHSHVYWYRQLPEEGLKFMVYLQKENIIDESGMPKERFSAEFPKEGPSILRIQQVVRGDSAAYFCASSPENTDTQYFGPGTRLTVL.